The source of this T cell receptor (beta chain) is a study of blood T cell repertoires in COVID-19. Study overall: There were acute and convalescent COVID-19 samples, and they came from the United States, Italy and Spain.

Seattle patient enrollment occurred during active infection, with longitudinal follow-up thereafter. Germline-derived CDR1 and CDR2 are SQVTM and ANQGSEA. V trimming: 6 bases; J trimming: 4 bases; junction bases outside the gene matches: 7. This CDR3 has 14 amino acids. Original methodology: Estimation of nucleated cell counts relied on the amplification of reference gene primers. Sequenced by immunoSEQ multiplex PCR; TCRdb stores in-frame clones only, minus some. D and trimming were read from the DNA, whereas the V and J calls and clone size are those reported in that table. The sample has about 170,000 clones; approximately 87% are singletons.

Sample: peripheral blood. V is TRBV29-1 and J is TRBJ1-1; TRBD1 matches at 11 bases. This TCR was recovered from a woman between 55 and 75 years old with COVID-19, enrolled during active disease. The chain's CDR3 is CSVRTGGYGTEAFF. CDR3 nucleotide sequence: TGCAGCGTAAGGACAGGGGGCTATGGCACTGAAGCTTTCTTT.